Below, 27 T cell receptor beta chains from the same sample are listed, as sequenced in a study of T cell responses to AZD1222 COVID-19 vaccine. Here immunoSEQ multiplex PCR was the method, and the copy in TCRdb shows in-frame clones only, minus some. The table records around 120,000 clones, 88% of them present only once. The material was peripheral blood, obtained on day 0 of MenACWY control vaccination. The origin of the receptors is an adult in good health.

CDR3 sequence reads: CSASFGLAGIREQYF. The CDR3 DNA reads as TGCAGTGCTAGTTTCGGACTAGCGGGGATTCGCGAGCAGTACTTC. J is TRBJ2-7 and V is TRBV20-1; TRBD2 matches 12 bases. This CDR3 contains 15 residues. CDR1 DFQATT and CDR2 SNEGSKA come from the germline V gene (reference sequence). Unmatched junction bases numbered 9, after V lost 3 bases and J lost 6 bases.

The chain's CDR3 is CASWTGFYNSPLHF. In DNA form, the CDR3 reads TGTGCCAGCTGGACAGGTTTCTATAATTCACCCCTCCACTTT. The chain has TRBV6-5 and TRBJ1-6, with 7 bases lining up with TRBD1. Per the germline V gene, CDR1 is MNHEY and CDR2 is SVGAGI. The CDR3 contains 14 residues. The V and J ends lost 8 bases and 3 bases, in that order; junction bases with no gene match: 4.

This clone was observed a few times. The CDR3 region has the DNA TGTGCCAGCAGCACTAGTCCCGGGACACCTTACGCGTTCCAAAACACCATATATTTT. It encodes CASSTSPGTPYAFQNTIYF. The chain recombines TRBV9 with TRBJ1-3; D is perhaps TRBD1 (6 bases). Germline V lookup: CDR1 SGDLS, CDR2 YYNGEE. V gave up 4 bases and J gave up 6 bases, with 29 bases separating them. This CDR3 is built from 19 residues.

This chain connects TRBV30 to TRBJ2-2, with 7 positions matching TRBD1. J gave up 4 bases and V 3 bases, and 5 bases lay outside the gene matches. This CDR3 has 14 amino acids. The germline CDR1 and CDR2 sequences are GTSNPN and SVGIG (reference sequence). The CDR3 nucleotides are TGTGCCTGGAGCGTAAACAGGGGCACCGGGGAGCTGTTTTTT. Translating gives CAWSVNRGTGELFF.

The V and J genes are TRBV20-1 and TRBJ2-5, with D perhaps matching TRBD1 (5 bases). The CDR3 loop spans 15 amino acids. Deletions cut 3 bases from V and 0 bases from J, with 14 bases between. In germline, CDR1 is DFQATT, CDR2 SNEGSKA (reference sequence). CDR3 protein: CSASFRALNQETQYF. CDR3 sequence (DNA): TGCAGTGCTAGTTTCAGGGCCCTAAACCAAGAGACCCAGTACTTC.

DNA for the CDR3: TGTGCCAGCAGCCTTGCCGGGACAGGGATTGGGAGCAATCAGCCCCAGCATTTT. Protein sequence: CASSLAGTGIGSNQPQHF. The chain employs TRBV5-6 and TRBJ1-5, with 9 positions matching TRBD1. The CDR3 spans 18 residues. Germline V gene data show CDR1 as SGHDT and CDR2 as YYEEEE. The trim removed 4 bases at V and 1 base at J, leaving 12 bases unmatched.

The CDR3 is CVRSFRGGDGYTF. The CDR3 DNA follows: TGTGTCAGAAGCTTCAGGGGTGGTGATGGCTACACCTTC. J is TRBJ1-2 and V is TRBV7-5; the table's D gene call, TRBD1, was not cross checked with the DNA. TRBV7-5 is termed a pseudogene. The CDR3 has 13 residues.

This chain connects TRBV19 to TRBJ1-1, with a possible D match to TRBD1 (6 bases). Trimming removed 10 bases from V and 4 bases from J, with 22 bases in between. Germline-derived CDR1 and CDR2 are LNHDA and SQIVND (reference sequence). The CDR3 contains 15 residues. The CDR3 nucleotides read TGTGCCACCCATACTGGTACAGGGAGGATCACTGAAGCTTTCTTT. Amino acids: CATHTGTGRITEAFF.

The chain couples TRBV5-1 to TRBJ2-5; 11 bases line up with TRBD1. There are 16 residues in the CDR3. Germline V gene sequence: CDR1 SGHRS, CDR2 YFSETQ. V trimming: 5 bases; J trimming: 5 bases; junction bases outside the gene matches: 11. CDR3 coding DNA: TGCGCCAGCAGGTGGACAGGGGGCCCTGGCACGGAGACCCAGTACTTC. Its protein product is CASRWTGGPGTETQYF.

Remarks on this clone: The same CDR3 is also encoded by other DNA sequences in this sample. The J gene is TRBJ2-1, the V gene TRBV3-1 (or the pseudogene TRBV3-2); no clear D gene. CDR1 is LGHDT, CDR2 YNNKEL, per germline (reference sequence). The CDR3 sequence is 14 residues long. V lost 0 bases and J lost 4, with 7 bases in between. CDR3: CASSQDRAYNEQFF. The CDR3 DNA reads as TGTGCCAGCAGCCAAGATAGGGCTTACAATGAGCAGTTCTTC.

The DNA for the CDR3 is TGTGCCGGATCAACTAGCGGGAGTGGCAATGAGCAGTTCTTC. Protein: CAGSTSGSGNEQFF. V usage is TRBV25-1 and J usage is TRBJ2-1; TRBD2 aligns across 11 bases. After removal of 11 bases from V and 6 bases from J, the junction contained 9 bases not matched to a gene. Germline assignment: CDR1 MGHDK and CDR2 SYGVNS. The CDR3 runs 14 residues. Looking up the rest from reference TRBV25-1 and TRBJ2-1 gives the full variable domain: EADIYQTPRYLVIGTGKKITLECSQTMGHDKMYWYQQDPGMELHLIHYSYGVNSTEKGDLSSESTVSRIRTEHFPLTLESARPSHTSQYLCAGSTSGSGNEQFFGPGTRLTVL.

This clone has only one observation. This chain connects TRBV5-1 to TRBJ1-2, with D unresolved. The CDR3 covers 14 residues. Germline V gives CDR1 SGHRS, CDR2 YFSETQ. The V gene lost 0 bases and the J gene lost 4 bases, with 10 bases spanning the gap. The CDR3 nucleotides read TGCGCCAGCAGCTTGGCCACCACAGTCTATGGCTACACCTTC. The encoded protein is CASSLATTVYGYTF. Drawing the rest from reference TRBV5-1 and TRBJ1-2, the complete variable domain is KAGVTQTPRYLIKTRGQQVTLSCSPISGHRSVSWYQQTPGQGLQFLFEYFSETQRNKGNFPGRFSGRQFSNSRSEMNVSTLELGDSALYLCASSLATTVYGYTFGSGTRLTVV.

The V call is TRBV7-3, the J call TRBJ2-3, with 14 bases fitting TRBD2. The CDR3 is 16 residues long. Looked up from germline, CDR1 is SGHTA and CDR2 is FQGTGA. J lost 8 bases, V lost 3 bases, and 7 bases had no gene match. CDR3 sequence (DNA): TGTGCCAGCAGCTTGGGGACTAGCGGGAGTATGGTTACGCAGTATTTT. Its translation is CASSLGTSGSMVTQYF.

The chain is built from TRBV20-1 and TRBJ1-1; D may be TRBD1 (5 bases). CDR3 length: 10 residues. CDR1 is DFQATT and CDR2 is SNEGSKA in the germline V gene (reference sequence). The CDR3, as DNA: TGCAGGGCCTGGGGGACTGAAGCTTTCTTT. Translated: CRAWGTEAFF.

The chain recombines TRBV6-5 with TRBJ2-7; 7 nucleotides agree with TRBD1. There are 14 residues in the CDR3. Germline lookup yields CDR1 MNHEY and CDR2 SVGAGI. V shed 6 bases, J shed 5 bases, and the junction held 10 bases outside the gene matches. CDR3 amino acids: CASSHDRVLDEQYF. The CDR3 DNA reads TGTGCCAGCAGCCATGACAGGGTGTTGGACGAGCAGTACTTC.

The chain employs TRBV18 and TRBJ2-7, with D perhaps matching TRBD2 (6 bases). CDR3 length: 14 residues. CDR1 and CDR2 (germline): KGHSH, LQKENI. The V end lost 3 bases, the J end lost 2 bases, and 11 bases lay between the germline ends. CDR3 protein: CASSPRDATYEQYF. The DNA of the CDR3 is TGTGCCAGCTCACCGCGGGACGCTACCTACGAGCAGTACTTC.

V usage is TRBV19 and J usage is TRBJ2-7; D gene ambiguous. The ends were cut back, 5 bases at V and 4 bases at J, with 12 bases in the middle. Germline assignment: CDR1 LNHDA and CDR2 SQIVND (reference sequence). This CDR3 spans 13 amino acids. CDR3: CASSPLWDYEQYF. The DNA for the CDR3 is TGTGCCAGTAGTCCTCTTTGGGATTACGAGCAGTACTTC.

This clone was picked up one time. This rearrangement joins TRBV6-2 or TRBV6-3 to TRBJ1-1, with D possibly TRBD1 on 6 matching bases. This CDR3 is 15 amino acids long. The germline V gene has CDR1 MNHEY and CDR2 SVGEGT. The V end was cut by 1 base, the J end by 1 base, with 10 bases between. CDR3 residues: CASSYLGTRNTEAFF. The CDR3 DNA sequence: TGTGCCAGCAGTTACTTGGGGACACGGAACACTGAAGCTTTCTTT.

Concerning this clone itself: The junction does not match germline at one end; this may be a read error. The V and J genes are TRBV29-1 and TRBJ1-2; D call uncertain. Per germline, CDR1 SQVTM and CDR2 ANQGSEA. This CDR3 has 12 amino acids. CDR3 sequence (DNA): TGCAGCGTTCAAGACCTTAACTATGGCTACACCTTC. Translated: CSVQDLNYGYTF.

The CDR3 sequence: CAVGGVSTDTQYF. For the CDR3, the DNA is TGTGCCGTCGGGGGAGTGAGCACAGATACGCAGTATTTT. The rearrangement joins TRBV6-5 to TRBJ2-3; D might be TRBD2 (6 bases). V gave up 11 bases and J gave up 0 bases, with 12 bases separating them. Germline CDR1 and CDR2: MNHEY and SVGAGI. The CDR3 contains 13 residues.

The chain recombines TRBV5-1 with TRBJ1-6; perhaps TRBD1 as D (5 bases). CDR1 SGHRS and CDR2 YFSETQ come from the germline V gene. V lost 0 bases to trimming and J lost 5 bases, with 6 bases between them. The CDR3 sequence is 14 residues long. CDR3 in DNA: TGCGCCAGCAGCTTGGGCAGGGATAATTCACCCCTCCACTTT. It translates to CASSLGRDNSPLHF.

The chain couples TRBV2 to TRBJ1-5; possible D gene TRBD1, 5 bases. V lost 6 bases and J lost 4, with 16 bases in between. From germline, CDR1 is SNHLY and CDR2 FYNNEI. The CDR3 has 15 residues. CDR3 coding DNA: TGTGCCAGCAGACGGGACGGTCATAGTAATCAGCCCCAGCATTTT. It translates to CASRRDGHSNQPQHF.

The chain links TRBV2 to TRBJ2-7; D call uncertain. CDR3 length: 12 amino acids. Germline loops: CDR1 SNHLY, CDR2 FYNNEI. The germline V and J ends were trimmed by 5 bases and 2 bases, with 7 bases remaining between them. The CDR3 loop is CASSSLPYEQYF. DNA of the CDR3: TGTGCCAGCAGTTCACTCCCCTACGAGCAGTACTTC.

The chain employs TRBV5-4 and TRBJ1-1; tentative D call: TRBD1 (5 bases). Germline lookup yields CDR1 SGHNT and CDR2 YYREEE (reference sequence). The CDR3 length is 12 residues. V lost 2 bases, J lost 5 bases, and 7 bases lay in between. CDR3 in amino acids: CASSFGQTEAFF. In DNA, the CDR3 is TGTGCCAGCAGCTTCGGACAAACTGAAGCTTTCTTT.

The chain couples TRBV6-5 to TRBJ2-1; 8 bases line up with TRBD1. Trimming removed 1 base from V and 9 bases from J; junction bases left unmatched: 5. Germline assignment: CDR1 MNHEY and CDR2 SVGAGI. The CDR3 covers 14 residues. CDR3 nucleotides: TGTGCCAGCAGTTACTTCGACAGGGGCGGTGAGCAGTTCTTC. It yields the protein CASSYFDRGGEQFF.

This rearrangement joins TRBV9 to TRBJ1-1; D may be TRBD1 (6 bases). The CDR3 contains 13 residues. Germline V gives CDR1 SGDLS, CDR2 YYNGEE. The V and J ends lost 3 bases and 4 bases respectively, with 10 bases between them. The CDR3 loop is CASSATGITEAFF. CDR3 coding DNA: TGTGCCAGCAGCGCCACAGGGATCACTGAAGCTTTCTTT.

As DNA, the CDR3 is TGCAGCGTTGATCCCCACAATGAGCAGTTCTTC. It is translated as CSVDPHNEQFF. This chain uses TRBV29-1 with TRBJ2-1; D not resolved. V was clipped by 3 bases and J by 5 bases, with 5 bases between them. The CDR3 length is 11 residues. The germline V gene has CDR1 SQVTM and CDR2 ANQGSEA.